What follows are 20 T cell receptor beta chains derived from one specimen sequenced in a study of tumor-infiltrating lymphocytes in primary liver carcinoma. TCR beta cDNA was made from 450 to 500 ng total RNA with a constant-region primer. Sequencing libraries for TCR beta derived from three nested multiplex PCR rounds that used slightly modified ARM-PCR. The study ran its first two PCR rounds for roughly 10 cycles each, using TRBV1-TRBV30 forward primers and a C-beta reverse primer. TCRdb used MiXCR to reprocess the multiplex PCR reads, holding one entry per CDR3 protein. The table records about 100,000 distinct CDR3 sequences, around 68% of them present only once. DNA and RNA were both co-extracted from about 19-30 mg of bulk tissue that had not been sorted. The source material was tumor-adjacent normal liver tissue. These receptor sequences come from a man in his forties or fifties with primary liver carcinoma and hepatitis B virus infection.

V and J are TRBV5-1 and TRBJ2-3; TRBD2 might be the D (6 bases). The germline V gene has CDR1 SGHRS and CDR2 YFSETQ. CDR3 length: 18 residues. V dropped 3 bases and J dropped 0 bases, with 20 bases sitting between them. CDR3 amino acids: CASSSTSWRGTSTDTQYF. Here the CDR3 DNA reads TGCGCCAGCAGCTCCACTAGCTGGAGGGGTACTAGCACAGATACGCAGTATTTT.

Notes on this clonotype: It is likely a read error, because the conserved phenylalanine at the end of the CDR3 is missing. V usage is TRBV4-2 and J usage is TRBJ2-1; D ambiguous. This CDR3 contains 14 residues. Germline CDR1 LGHNA, CDR2 YNFKEQ. In nucleotides, the CDR3 is TGTGCAAGCAGCCAAGGTATTGCGATGAGTGAGCAGTTCTTA. Its protein product is CASSQGIAMSEQFL.

Comments on this clonotype: The junction shows a germline mismatch at one end, possibly a read error. The chain joins TRBV5-1 to TRBJ2-5, with 7 bases aligning to TRBD2. Germline CDR1 and CDR2: SGHRS and YFSETQ. This CDR3 comprises 13 residues. CDR3 bases: TGCGCCATCAGCCCTCTGGGGAGGGAGACACAGTACTTC. This gives the protein CAISPLGRETQYF.

This clonotype was seen a handful of times. This may stem from a read error, because a much larger clone lies one nucleotide away. This chain joins TRBV6-2 or TRBV6-3 and TRBJ1-1; D remains ambiguous. In germline, CDR1 is MNHEY, CDR2 SVGEGT. V was cut by 2 bases and J by 0 bases, with 13 bases left in between. This CDR3 comprises 16 residues. The chain's CDR3 is CASSYDREGMNTEAFF. CDR3 nucleotides: TGTGCCAGCAGTTACGACCGGGAGGGAATGAACACTGAAGCTTTCTTT.

A remark on this clonotype: A read error may produce the germline difference seen at one junction end. The chain is built from TRBV30 and TRBJ2-3, with a weak D call TRBD2 (6 bases). CDR1 and CDR2 (germline): GTSNPN, SVGIG (reference sequence). This CDR3 is built from 16 residues. In nucleotides, the CDR3 is TGTGCCTGGAGTGTAGGGAGGTACTTAAGCACAGATACGCACTATTTT. Protein sequence: CAWSVGRYLSTDTHYF.

About this clonotype: The junction and the germline gene differ at one end; a read error may be behind it. V is TRBV7-9 and J is TRBJ2-7; 11 bases match TRBD1. There are 14 residues in the CDR3. Germline V lookup: CDR1 SEHNR, CDR2 FQNEAQ (reference sequence). CDR3 residues: CASSSRDRGNEPYF. CDR3 sequence (DNA): TGTGCCAGCAGCTCCCGGGACAGGGGGAACGAGCCGTACTTC.

This clonotype was detected ten times or more. A junction end diverges from the germline sequence, so it may reflect a read error. The chain couples TRBV6-5 to TRBJ2-7; the D gene is possibly TRBD2 (6 bases). The CDR3 spans 16 residues. In germline, CDR1 is MNHEY, CDR2 SVGAGI. The CDR3 protein is CASSITRDSGSSEQYF. CDR3 in DNA: TGTGCCAGCAGTATCACCCGGGACTCTGGTTCCTCCGAGCAGTACTTC.

As to this clonotype: A read error may produce the germline difference seen at one junction end. The chain links TRBV11-2 to TRBJ2-7; weak D call: TRBD1 (5 bases). Germline CDR1 is SGHAT and CDR2 is FQNNGV. The CDR3 is 15 residues long. CDR3: CASSLEYRTAYEQYF. CDR3 in DNA: TGTGCCAGTAGCTTAGAGTACAGGACGGCCTACGAGCAGTACTTC.

The rearrangement joins TRBV11-2 to TRBJ2-5; the D gene is possibly TRBD2 (6 bases). TRBJ2-7 explains the end of the DNA better; the J call may be wrong. The CDR3 extends over 16 amino acids. From germline, CDR1 is SGHAT and CDR2 FQNNGV. CDR3 protein: CASNSFPGLRSHEQYF. CDR3 DNA sequence: TGTGCCAGCAACTCCTTCCCAGGACTAAGGTCCCACGAGCAGTACTTC.

Of note for this clonotype: This may be a read error, as it is one base from a much larger clone. The rearrangement joins TRBV6-6 to TRBJ2-1; D is perhaps TRBD1 (6 bases). Germline V gene data show CDR1 as MNHNY and CDR2 as SVGAGI (reference sequence). The CDR3 spans 14 residues. V dropped 5 bases and J dropped 6 bases, with 14 bases sitting between them. DNA for the CDR3: TGTGCCAGCAGTCACCAGGACAGTCGCAATGAGCAGTTCTTC. It specifies CASSHQDSRNEQFF.

The sample holds a few counts of this clonotype. One junction end disagrees with the germline gene, perhaps due to a read error. This sequence joins TRBV11-2 and TRBJ2-3; no reliable D call. The germline CDR1 and CDR2 sequences are SGHAT and FQNNGV. This CDR3 spans 18 amino acids. The CDR3 here is CASRLGPPRGLSTDTQYF. CDR3 nucleotide sequence: TGTGCCAGCAGATTAGGACCCCCTAGAGGCCTCAGCACAGATACGCAGTATTTT.

This clonotype showed up many times. The rearrangement joins TRBV12-3 or TRBV12-4 to TRBJ2-7; weak D call: TRBD2 (6 bases). Between the trimmed V and J ends, which lost 7 bases and 4 bases, there was a span of 20 bases. This CDR3 is 15 amino acids long. The DNA for the CDR3 is TGTGCCAGCACCGAACCGGGACTGGCTTTTTACGAGCAGTACTTC. Encoded protein: CASTEPGLAFYEQYF.

Details on this clonotype: A much bigger clone sits one base away, suggesting this may be a read error. V gene TRBV29-1 combines with J gene TRBJ2-7, with D perhaps TRBD1 or TRBD2 (6 bases each). The V gene lost 7 bases and the J gene lost 6 bases, with 22 bases spanning the gap. The germline CDR1 and CDR2 sequences are SQVTM and ANQGSEA. This CDR3 region has 14 residues. The CDR3 region has the DNA TGCAGCGCCCAACTGACGTGGGGGGCCACCGAGCAGTACTTC. Protein product: CSAQLTWGATEQYF.

A note on this clonotype: A much larger clonotype is one base distant, so this may be a read error. The J gene is TRBJ2-3, the V gene TRBV30; maybe TRBD1 (6 bases). Per germline, CDR1 GTSNPN and CDR2 SVGIG (reference sequence). The CDR3 totals 14 residues. Here the CDR3 reads CVWGQGLSTDTQYF. The CDR3 DNA reads TGTGTCTGGGGCCAGGGGCTTAGCACAGATACGCAGTATTTT.

Concerning this clonotype: A much larger clone differs from this one at a single base, so this may be a read error. The chain recombines TRBV6-6 with TRBJ2-3; D ambiguous. The V end lost 5 bases, the J end lost 0 bases, and 24 bases lay between the germline ends. Germline V gene sequence: CDR1 MNHNY, CDR2 SVGAGI (reference sequence). The CDR3 has 19 residues. Here the CDR3 DNA reads TGTGCCAGCAGTGCCCCTTCCCCTACGGCAGCTTTTAGCACAGATACGCAGTATTTT. Its translation is CASSAPSPTAAFSTDTQYF.

This clonotype was recorded only once. The chain combines TRBV20-1 with TRBJ1-4; 7 bases match TRBD1. The CDR3 covers 13 residues. From germline, CDR1 is DFQATT and CDR2 SNEGSKA (reference sequence). With 6 bases clipped from V and 6 bases from J, the junction kept 7 bases outside the gene matches. This chain's CDR3 is CSANQGGDEKLFF. CDR3 in DNA: TGCAGTGCGAATCAGGGGGGTGATGAAAAACTGTTTTTT.

This clonotype was observed many times. The chain recombines TRBV30 with TRBJ1-5; D unresolved. Germline assignment: CDR1 GTSNPN and CDR2 SVGIG (reference sequence). CDR3 length: 12 residues. V was pared by 2 bases and J by 7 bases, with 9 bases between. Here the CDR3 DNA reads TGTGCCTGGAGTCGGGCGGGGCAGCCCCAGCATTTT. It yields the protein CAWSRAGQPQHF.

The count of this clonotype is one. The gene calls are TRBV14 and TRBJ2-1; tentatively, D is TRBD2 (6 bases). Between the trimmed V and J ends, which lost 0 bases and 8 bases, there was a span of 29 bases. The CDR3 is 20 amino acids. Germline CDR1 and CDR2: SGHDN and FVKESK. The CDR3 sequence: CASSQETGSGRSQRGYEQFF. DNA of the CDR3: TGTGCCAGCAGCCAAGAAACCGGGTCAGGTCGGAGTCAACGGGGGTATGAGCAGTTCTTC.

Details on this clonotype: One end of the junction varies from germline; a read error may be responsible. This chain joins TRBV11-1 and TRBJ1-1; D unclear. The CDR3 has 14 amino acids. Germline V CDR1 and CDR2: SGHAT, FQDESV (reference sequence). CDR3 protein: CASSFGWAKTEAFF. As DNA, the CDR3 is TGTGCCAGCAGCTTTGGGTGGGCGAAAACTGAAGCATTCTTT. Together with reference TRBV11-1 and TRBJ1-1, the CDR3 gives the full variable domain: EAEVAQSPRYKITEKSQAVAFWCDPISGHATLYWYRQILGQGPELLVQFQDESVVDDSQLPKDRFSAERLKGVDSTLKIQPAELGDSAMYLCASSFGWAKTEAFFGQGTRLTVV.

In regard to this clonotype: The junction differs from germline at one of its ends, possibly a read error. V gene TRBV11-2 combines with J gene TRBJ2-7, with D possibly being TRBD2 (5 bases). The CDR3 runs 15 residues. Germline loops: CDR1 SGHAT, CDR2 FQNNGV. CDR3 residues: CASSLEGGSSYEKYF. In nucleotides, the CDR3 is TGTGCCAGCAGCTTAGAAGGTGGGAGCTCCTACGAGAAGTACTTC.